One and the same sample provided the 8 T cell receptor beta chains below, sequenced in a study of blood T cells in healthy people across ages. Primed by a sample-barcoded 5' primer and a J-beta primer mix, a second PCR proceeded for about 6 to 11 cycles. TCRdb analysed the 5' RACE reads with MiXCR anew, one entry per CDR3 protein. The profile shows 1.5 million to 2 million distinct CDR3 sequences, around 50% of them singletons. Sequencing was carried out using blood. Receptors originate from a middle-aged woman in good health.

CDR3 sequence (DNA): TGTGCCACCAGTGACCCGACAGGGGTTGATACGACTGGGGCCAACGTCCTGACTTTC. This gives the protein CATSDPTGVDTTGANVLTF. This chain uses TRBV24-1 with TRBJ2-6; 8 bases match TRBD1. In germline, CDR1 is KGHDR, CDR2 SFDVKD. This CDR3 has 19 residues. The junction had 12 bases not matched to a gene; V was cut back by 4 bases and J by 2 bases.

The chain has TRBV4-3 and TRBJ2-1, with 7 bases aligning to TRBD2. The CDR3 extends over 15 amino acids. Germline CDR1 is LGHNA and CDR2 is YSLEER. With V trimmed by 1 base and J by 10 bases, 10 bases remained unmatched. The CDR3 loop reads CASSQGPSGAPEQFF. The CDR3 nucleotides are TGCGCCAGCAGCCAAGGTCCTAGCGGCGCCCCCGAGCAGTTCTTC.

The J gene is TRBJ2-4, the V gene TRBV20-1, with D perhaps TRBD1 or TRBD2 (5 bases each). Germline V lookup: CDR1 DFQATT, CDR2 SNEGSKA (reference sequence). The length of the CDR3 is 16 residues. V was cut by 6 bases and J by 0 bases, with 18 bases left in between. The CDR3 coding sequence is TGCAGTGCCAACCCCAGGGAGACCTTAGCCAAAAACATTCAGTACTTC. Its translation: CSANPRETLAKNIQYF.

J is TRBJ1-1 and V is TRBV6-5; D is ambiguous. This CDR3 contains 14 residues. The V end lost 6 bases, the J end lost 2 bases, and 13 bases lay between the germline ends. Germline CDR1 MNHEY, CDR2 SVGAGI. As DNA, the CDR3 is TGTGCCAGCAGAATGGGTTCGGGAAACACTGAAGCTTTCTTT. It is translated as CASRMGSGNTEAFF.

The chain combines TRBV10-1 with TRBJ2-1; 8 nucleotides match TRBD2. The CDR3 has 15 amino acids. Losses at the gene ends were 4 bases for V and 3 bases for J; bases not matched to a gene: 5. Per the germline V gene, CDR1 is WNHNN and CDR2 is SYGVQD (reference sequence). CDR3 nucleotide sequence: TGCGCCAGCAGTGGGACTAGCTCGGTCTACAATGAGCAGTTCTTC. It encodes CASSGTSSVYNEQFF.

The chain combines TRBV6-6 with TRBJ2-3; TRBD1 might be the D (6 bases). CDR3 length: 14 amino acids. V was cut by 2 bases and J by 5 bases, with 11 bases left in between. CDR1 and CDR2 from the germline V gene are MNHNY and SVGAGI (reference sequence). For the CDR3, the DNA is TGTGCCAGCAGTTACGGGACAACGGGAGATACGCAGTATTTT. Its protein is CASSYGTTGDTQYF.

V gene TRBV6-2 or TRBV6-3 combines with J gene TRBJ2-5; perhaps TRBD1 as D (5 bases). This CDR3 has 14 amino acids. Germline lookup yields CDR1 MNHEY and CDR2 SVGEGT. V dropped 5 bases and J dropped 2 bases, with 12 bases sitting between them. For the CDR3, the DNA is TGTGCCAGCAGTGACACCGACAGACAAGAGACCCAGTACTTC. This encodes CASSDTDRQETQYF.

This chain uses TRBV27 with TRBJ2-5; tentatively, D is TRBD1 (6 bases). V was pared by 5 bases and J by 5 bases, with 18 bases between. Germline CDR1 reads MNHEY; CDR2 reads SMNVEV (reference sequence). This CDR3 contains 15 residues. The CDR3 DNA sequence: TGTGCCAGCAGTCTTCGACAGGCCCACAGGGAGACCCAGTACTTC. It yields the protein CASSLRQAHRETQYF.